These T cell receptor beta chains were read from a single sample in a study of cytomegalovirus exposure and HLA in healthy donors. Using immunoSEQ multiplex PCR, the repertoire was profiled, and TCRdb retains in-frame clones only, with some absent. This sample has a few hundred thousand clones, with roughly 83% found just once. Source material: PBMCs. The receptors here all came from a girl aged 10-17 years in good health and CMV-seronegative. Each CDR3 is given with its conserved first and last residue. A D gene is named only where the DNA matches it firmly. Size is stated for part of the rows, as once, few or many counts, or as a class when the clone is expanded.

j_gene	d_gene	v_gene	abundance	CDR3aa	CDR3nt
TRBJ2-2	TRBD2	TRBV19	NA	CASSREALAGGPTGELFF	TGTGCCAGTTCTCGCGAGGCGCTAGCGGGAGGGCCCACCGGGGAGCTGTTTTTT
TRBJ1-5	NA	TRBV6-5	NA	CASRQDRGSNQPQHF	TGTGCCAGCAGACAAGATAGGGGAAGCAATCAGCCCCAGCATTTT
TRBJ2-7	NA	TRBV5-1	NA	CASSLGGYSEQYF	TGCGCCAGCAGCTTGGGAGGCTACTCCGAGCAGTACTTC
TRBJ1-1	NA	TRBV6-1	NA	CASSSLEGENTEAFF	TGTGCCAGCAGTTCCCTTGAGGGGGAGAACACTGAAGCTTTCTTT
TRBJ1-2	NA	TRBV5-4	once	CASSLPTGDRYGYTF	TGTGCCAGCAGCTTGCCCACCGGGGATCGATATGGCTACACCTTC
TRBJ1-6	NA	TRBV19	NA	CASSIGAQVRSPLHF	TGTGCCAGTAGTATAGGCGCTCAGGTTCGGTCACCCCTCCACTTT
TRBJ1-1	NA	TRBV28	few	CASSYKRTEAFF	TGTGCCAGCAGTTACAAGAGGACTGAAGCTTTCTTT
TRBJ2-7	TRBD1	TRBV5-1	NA	CASSYIPRDSPYEQYF	TGCGCCAGCAGCTATATACCCCGGGACAGTCCCTACGAGCAGTACTTC
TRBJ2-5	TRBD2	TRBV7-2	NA	CASSLWTSGTQYF	TGTGCCAGCAGCTTATGGACTAGTGGGACCCAGTACTTC
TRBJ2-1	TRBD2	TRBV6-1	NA	CASSALGAGGNEQFF	TGTGCCAGCAGTGCCCTCGGAGCGGGGGGAAATGAGCAGTTCTTC
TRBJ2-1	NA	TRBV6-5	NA	CASQYSSYNEQFF	TGTGCCAGCCAGTACAGCTCCTACAATGAGCAGTTCTTC
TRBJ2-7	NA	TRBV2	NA	CASMGESYEQYF	TGTGCCAGCATGGGAGAGAGCTACGAGCAGTACTTC
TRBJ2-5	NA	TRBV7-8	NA	CASSLSPGSYETQYF	TGTGCCAGCAGCTTATCCCCCGGTAGCTACGAGACCCAGTACTTC
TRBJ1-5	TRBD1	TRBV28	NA	CASSSPGQGKRGQPQHF	TGTGCCAGCAGTTCACCCGGACAGGGAAAAAGGGGTCAGCCCCAGCATTTT
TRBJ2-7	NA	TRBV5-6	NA	CASSSGSITRYEQYF	TGTGCCAGCAGCTCGGGATCGATTACCCGCTACGAGCAGTACTTC
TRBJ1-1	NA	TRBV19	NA	CATGRNSNTEAFF	TGTGCCACAGGAAGAAATTCGAACACTGAAGCTTTCTTT
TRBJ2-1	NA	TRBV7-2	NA	CASSFYNNEQFF	TGTGCCAGCAGCTTTTATAACAATGAGCAGTTCTTC
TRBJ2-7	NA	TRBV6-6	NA	CASSLQLYEQYF	TGTGCCAGCAGTCTACAGCTTTACGAGCAGTACTTC
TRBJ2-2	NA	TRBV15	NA	CATSRDRSAIRGTGELFF	TGTGCCACCAGCAGAGATAGGTCCGCCATACGGGGTACCGGGGAGCTGTTTTTT
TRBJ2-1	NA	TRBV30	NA	CAWRVVGRGVDEQFF	TGTGCCTGGAGAGTGGTGGGCAGGGGTGTCGATGAGCAGTTCTTC
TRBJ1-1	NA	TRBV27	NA	CASSLGVRSMNTEAFF	TGTGCCAGCAGTTTAGGCGTGAGGAGCATGAACACTGAAGCTTTCTTT
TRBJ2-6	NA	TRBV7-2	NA	CASSFTGTGANVLTF	TGTGCCAGCAGCTTTACAGGGACGGGGGCCAACGTCCTGACTTTC
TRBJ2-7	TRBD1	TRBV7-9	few	CASSLGTGGPYEQYF	TGTGCCAGCAGCTTAGGGACAGGGGGACCCTACGAGCAGTACTTC
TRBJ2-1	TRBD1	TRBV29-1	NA	CSGGEGTGAYNEQFF	TGCAGCGGGGGTGAAGGGACAGGGGCGTACAATGAGCAGTTCTTC
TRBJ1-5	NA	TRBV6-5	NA	CASSYDGNQPQHF	TGTGCCAGCAGTTACGACGGGAATCAGCCCCAGCATTTT
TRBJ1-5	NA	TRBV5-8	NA	CASSLVRITGMSQPQHF	TGTGCCAGCAGCTTGGTGCGTATAACAGGGATGAGCCAGCCCCAGCATTTT
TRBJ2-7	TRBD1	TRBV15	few	CATSRVQGGTYEQYF	TGTGCCACCAGCAGAGTACAGGGGGGAACCTACGAGCAGTACTTC